One and the same sample provided the 13 T cell receptor beta chains below, sequenced in a study of STAT5B mutations in CD4+ large granular lymphocyte leukemia. The assay was immunoSEQ multiplex PCR, and TCRdb's table has in-frame clones only and misses some. The sample carries 30,000 to 40,000 clones, over 60% recorded once. Sequencing was carried out using CD4+ T cells from blood buffy coats. The source is a human donor in good health.

The rearrangement links TRBV29-1 to TRBJ1-1, with 8 bases matching TRBD1. Germline trimming cut 3 bases from V and 1 base from J; bases unmatched to any gene: 7. Germline assignment: CDR1 SQVTM and CDR2 ANQGSEA. There are 15 residues in the CDR3. The CDR3 loop reads CSVETGVWGNTEAFF. CDR3 nucleotides: TGCAGCGTTGAGACAGGGGTGTGGGGGAACACTGAAGCTTTCTTT. The whole variable domain, filled in from reference TRBV29-1 and TRBJ1-1, reads SAVISQKPSRDICQRGTSLTIQCQVDSQVTMMFWYRQQPGQSLTLIATANQGSEATYESGFVIDKFPISRPNLTFSTLTVSNMSPEDSSIYLCSVETGVWGNTEAFFGQGTRLTVV.

The chain combines TRBV7-8 with TRBJ1-1; possible D gene TRBD1, 5 bases. Trimming shortened V by 3 bases and J by 3 bases, and 17 bases separated the two germline ends. The CDR3 is 16 amino acids. Looked up from germline, CDR1 is SGHVS and CDR2 is FQNEAQ. CDR3 sequence reads: CASSLGLIGGYTEAFF. The DNA of the CDR3 is TGTGCCAGCAGCTTGGGGCTCATCGGGGGGTACACTGAAGCTTTCTTT.

This chain links TRBV7-9 with TRBJ1-6; perhaps TRBD1 as D (5 bases). The germline V gene encodes CDR1 SEHNR and CDR2 FQNEAQ (reference sequence). Trimming pared 4 bases from V and 5 bases from J, leaving 9 bases between. The CDR3 is 14 residues long. CDR3: CASSSTADNSPLHF. DNA for the CDR3: TGTGCCAGCAGCTCGACAGCGGATAATTCACCCCTCCACTTT. The full variable domain, with the rest looked up from reference TRBV7-9 and TRBJ1-6, is DTGVSQNPRHKITKRGQNVTFRCDPISEHNRLYWYRQTLGQGPEFLTYFQNEAQLEKSRLLSDRFSAERPKGSFSTLEIQRTEQGDSAMYLCASSSTADNSPLHFGNGTRLTVT.

In this sample, this clone turned up a few times. The chain has TRBV27 and TRBJ1-6; TRBD1 aligns across 11 bases. The CDR3 runs 14 residues. Germline V gene sequence: CDR1 MNHEY, CDR2 SMNVEV (reference sequence). Germline trimming cut 4 bases from V and 9 bases from J; bases unmatched to any gene: 2. CDR3 coding DNA: TGTGCCAGCAGTTCCGGGACAGGGGGTTCACCCCTCCACTTT. Encoded protein: CASSSGTGGSPLHF.

This sequence joins TRBV19 and TRBJ1-1; D is uncertain. CDR3 length: 13 amino acids. The germline V gene encodes CDR1 LNHDA and CDR2 SQIVND (reference sequence). V was shortened by 5 bases and J by 0 bases, with 7 bases between the two germline ends. CDR3 loop: CASSSQMNTEAFF. The DNA of the CDR3 is TGTGCCAGTAGTTCCCAGATGAACACTGAAGCTTTCTTT.

This chain connects TRBV6-5 to TRBJ2-3; perhaps TRBD2 as D (5 bases). The CDR3 is 14 amino acids. Looked up from germline, CDR1 is MNHEY and CDR2 is SVGAGI. V lost 2 bases and J lost 0, with 6 bases in between. The CDR3 protein is CASSYTGSTDTQYF. The CDR3 region has the DNA TGTGCCAGCAGTTACACGGGGAGCACAGATACGCAGTATTTT.

The genes are TRBV6-1 and TRBJ1-3; D may be TRBD1 (5 bases). The CDR3 has 16 amino acids. Per the germline V gene, CDR1 is MNHNS and CDR2 is SASEGT. V dropped 4 bases and J dropped 6 bases, with 19 bases sitting between them. In DNA, the CDR3 is TGTGCCAGCAGTGCTACCTCGGGACTGCCAATAAACACCATATATTTT. It specifies CASSATSGLPINTIYF.

The chain recombines TRBV13 with TRBJ1-4; the match to TRBD1 covers 11 bases. This CDR3 is built from 20 residues. CDR1 is PRHDT, CDR2 FYEKMQ, per germline (reference sequence). The trim removed 5 bases at V and 1 base at J, leaving 15 bases unmatched. CDR3 sequence reads: CASSLNPPRGQGGTNEKLFF. Written as DNA, the CDR3 is TGTGCCAGCAGCCTCAACCCACCGCGGGGACAGGGGGGAACTAATGAAAAACTGTTTTTT.

The chain recombines TRBV6-5 with TRBJ1-5; D not resolved. The CDR3 is 14 residues long. Trimming left V 4 bases short and J 0 bases short, with 7 bases between. Germline V gene lookup returns CDR1 MNHEY and CDR2 SVGAGI. CDR3 region: CASSFRNSNQPQHF. CDR3 DNA sequence: TGTGCCAGCAGTTTCCGAAATAGCAATCAGCCCCAGCATTTT.

The chain has TRBV18 and TRBJ1-5, with a possible D match to TRBD1 (5 bases). Trimming pared 3 bases from V and 7 bases from J, leaving 13 bases between. The CDR3 has 14 residues. Germline V lookup: CDR1 KGHSH, CDR2 LQKENI. Here the CDR3 reads CASSPSGVSQPQHF. The CDR3 region has the DNA TGTGCCAGCTCACCCTCGGGGGTCAGCCAGCCCCAGCATTTT.

The chain uses TRBV5-1 and TRBJ1-1; D is uncertain. V was clipped by 8 bases and J by 0 bases, with 8 bases between them. The CDR3 runs to 12 residues. Germline V gene sequence: CDR1 SGHRS, CDR2 YFSETQ. This CDR3 reads CASRRVNTEAFF. The CDR3, as DNA: TGCGCCAGTCGCCGGGTGAACACTGAAGCTTTCTTT.

The chain links TRBV11-2 to TRBJ1-1; 9 nucleotides align to TRBD1. With V trimmed by 3 bases and J by 10 bases, 12 bases remained unmatched. From germline, CDR1 is SGHAT and CDR2 FQNNGV. This CDR3 comprises 15 residues. CDR3 protein: CASSLNRGLGLSAFF. The CDR3, as DNA: TGTGCCAGCAGCTTGAACAGGGGGCTCGGGTTGTCAGCTTTCTTT.

The V call is TRBV6-1, the J call TRBJ1-3; D is possibly TRBD1 (6 bases). Germline-derived CDR1 and CDR2 are MNHNS and SASEGT. V was trimmed by 0 bases and J by 2 bases, leaving 11 bases between them. The CDR3 totals 16 residues. The CDR3 loop is CASSEALGGPGNTIYF. In DNA form, the CDR3 reads TGTGCCAGCAGTGAAGCGCTGGGGGGCCCTGGAAACACCATATATTTT.